One sample yielded the 22 T cell receptor beta chains listed below, sequenced in a study of blood T cell repertoires in COVID-19. The protocol was immunoSEQ multiplex PCR, while the TCRdb copy is restricted to in-frame clones and leaves out a portion. Of fewer than 300,000 clones in the sample, around 82% were seen once. The sequenced sample was peripheral blood. The receptor set was obtained from a person between 65 and 79 years old with COVID-19, enrolled during active disease.

The V call is TRBV6-2 or TRBV6-3, the J call TRBJ1-1; 7 nucleotides agree with TRBD1. Germline V gene lookup returns CDR1 MNHEY and CDR2 SVGEGT. Trimming took 6 bases from V and 4 from J; bases not matched to a gene: 5. The CDR3 totals 13 residues. This CDR3 reads CASSLTGVTEAFF. CDR3 in DNA: TGTGCCAGCAGCTTAACAGGGGTCACTGAAGCTTTCTTT.

This chain uses TRBV6-1 with TRBJ2-3; TRBD1 is a possible D gene (6 bases). V was cut by 3 bases and J by 1 base, with 11 bases left in between. CDR1 and CDR2 (germline): MNHNS, SASEGT. The CDR3 totals 15 residues. CDR3 DNA: TGTGCCAGCAGTGAGGACAGCCTTCGCACAGATACGCAGTATTTT. Amino acids: CASSEDSLRTDTQYF.

The chain has TRBV10-3 and TRBJ2-1; tentative D call: TRBD1 (6 bases). V was shortened by 2 bases and J by 6 bases, with 11 bases between the two germline ends. The germline CDR1 and CDR2 sequences are ENHRY and SYGVKD. The CDR3 loop spans 14 amino acids. CDR3 sequence (DNA): TGTGCCATCAGTGAGAGGGGGACCCTCAATGAGCAGTTCTTC. Amino acids: CAISERGTLNEQFF.

The V gene is TRBV4-1, the J gene TRBJ1-1, with D possibly matching TRBD1 (6 bases). Trimming shortened V by 8 bases and J by 3 bases, and 13 bases separated the two germline ends. The CDR3 is made up of 13 amino acids. CDR1 and CDR2 from the germline V gene are MGHRA and YSYEKL. CDR3 loop: CASGGNLHTEAFF. The CDR3 region has the DNA TGCGCCAGCGGGGGCAACTTACACACTGAAGCTTTCTTT.

This clone showed up just a few times. V usage is TRBV7-3 and J usage is TRBJ2-1; D is possibly TRBD1 (5 bases). The CDR3 spans 14 residues. CDR1 is SGHTA and CDR2 is FQGTGA in the germline V gene. The V and J ends lost 5 bases and 1 base respectively, with 9 bases between them. This chain's CDR3 is CASSPGQSYNEQFF. CDR3 DNA sequence: TGTGCCAGCAGCCCAGGACAATCCTACAATGAGCAGTTCTTC.

This clone was counted a single time. The chain recombines TRBV6-4 with TRBJ2-3, with TRBD1 as a possible D gene (5 bases). The CDR3 covers 16 residues. V lost 0 bases and J lost 1, with 11 bases in between. Germline V gene lookup returns CDR1 MRHNA and CDR2 SNTAGT. The CDR3, as DNA: TGTGCCAGCAGTGACTCAGGCAGGGAAGGCACAGATACGCAGTATTTT. Translating it yields CASSDSGREGTDTQYF.

The chain uses TRBV7-3 and TRBJ2-3, with TRBD1 identical over 7 bases. CDR1 is SGHTA and CDR2 is FQGTGA in the germline V gene. Trimming took 8 bases from V and 5 from J; bases not matched to a gene: 7. This CDR3 has 13 residues. The CDR3, as DNA: TGTGCCAGCTCAACAGGGGTGTTAGATACGCAGTATTTT. Translated: CASSTGVLDTQYF.

The chain has TRBV11-2 and TRBJ2-2; 7 bases match TRBD2. The trim removed 7 bases at V and 5 bases at J, leaving 13 bases unmatched. The CDR3 has 16 amino acids. Germline V gene sequence: CDR1 SGHAT, CDR2 FQNNGV. CDR3 region: CASTQLTSARTGELFF. Here the CDR3 DNA reads TGTGCCAGCACCCAATTAACTAGCGCGAGGACCGGGGAGCTGTTTTTT. The whole variable domain, filled in from reference TRBV11-2 and TRBJ2-2, reads EAGVAQSPRYKIIEKRQSVAFWCNPISGHATLYWYQQILGQGPKLLIQFQNNGVVDDSQLPKDRFSAERLKGVDSTLKIQPAKLEDSAVYLCASTQLTSARTGELFFGEGSRLTVL.

V and J are TRBV30 and TRBJ1-1, with D perhaps matching TRBD1 (6 bases). Trimming pared 5 bases from V and 5 bases from J, leaving 12 bases between. The CDR3 is made up of 12 amino acids. The V gene's germline CDR1 is GTSNPN and CDR2 SVGIG (reference sequence). The chain's CDR3 is CAWGKTGTEAFF. In nucleotides, the CDR3 is TGTGCCTGGGGAAAAACAGGGACTGAAGCTTTCTTT. The full variable domain, completed using reference TRBV30 and TRBJ1-1, is SQTIHQWPATLVQPVGSPLSLECTVEGTSNPNLYWYRQAAGRGLQLLFYSVGIGQISSEVPQNLSASRPQDRQFILSSKKLLLSDSGFYLCAWGKTGTEAFFGQGTRLTVV.

The gene calls are TRBV7-2 and TRBJ2-2; D unresolved. V lost 4 bases and J lost 6, with 9 bases in between. CDR3 length equals 13 residues. The V gene's germline CDR1 is SGHTA and CDR2 FQGNSA. The CDR3 sequence: CASSSQSPGELFF. In nucleotides, the CDR3 is TGTGCCAGCAGCTCCCAGTCTCCCGGGGAGCTGTTTTTT.

The genes are TRBV11-2 and TRBJ2-2; D ambiguous. The germline V and J ends were trimmed by 5 bases and 2 bases, with 9 bases remaining between them. Germline loops: CDR1 SGHAT, CDR2 FQNNGV. The CDR3 has 14 amino acids. CDR3 DNA sequence: TGTGCCAGCAGCGGTGGGCCTAACACCGGGGAGCTGTTTTTT. It encodes CASSGGPNTGELFF.

V usage is TRBV9 and J usage is TRBJ2-1; 10 bases are shared with TRBD2. J gave up 4 bases and V 5 bases, and 6 bases lay outside the gene matches. Germline V lookup: CDR1 SGDLS, CDR2 YYNGEE. The CDR3 has 15 amino acids. The CDR3 protein is CASSPLAGAYNEQFF. The CDR3 DNA sequence: TGTGCCAGCAGTCCGCTAGCGGGGGCTTACAATGAGCAGTTCTTC.

The V call is TRBV30, the J call TRBJ2-1; D remains ambiguous. Germline CDR1 and CDR2: GTSNPN and SVGIG (reference sequence). The CDR3 is made up of 12 amino acids. V lost 2 bases and J lost 3, with 5 bases in between. The CDR3 DNA is TGTGCCTGGAGTCTAAACTACAATGAGCAGTTCTTC. The encoded protein is CAWSLNYNEQFF.

The rearrangement uses TRBV14 and TRBJ2-1; 8 nucleotides agree with TRBD2. The CDR3 has 17 amino acids. CDR1 SGHDN and CDR2 FVKESK come from the germline V gene. Germline trimming cut 1 base from V and 10 bases from J; bases unmatched to any gene: 15. The CDR3 protein is CASSQGIGAGLAVEQFF. CDR3 DNA: TGTGCCAGCAGCCAAGGGATAGGTGCCGGACTAGCCGTGGAGCAGTTCTTC.

The chain couples TRBV3-1 (or the pseudogene TRBV3-2) to TRBJ2-5, with D possibly being TRBD1 (6 bases). CDR3 size: 15 residues. V shed 3 bases and J shed 4 bases, with 15 bases lying between them. CDR1 is LGHDT, CDR2 YNNKEL, per germline (reference sequence). CDR3 nucleotide sequence: TGTGCCAGCAGCCAGGGGGCGCGGATTCGAGAGACCCAGTACTTC. It specifies CASSQGARIRETQYF.

As DNA, the CDR3 is TGTGCCAGTAGTACCGGTTCTGGCCCTGAGGCTCCGAACACTGAAGCTTTCTTT. It specifies CASSTGSGPEAPNTEAFF. V is TRBV19 and J is TRBJ1-1; D not resolved. The ends were cut back, 4 bases at V and 1 base at J, with 22 bases in the middle. The CDR3 spans 18 residues. Per germline, CDR1 LNHDA and CDR2 SQIVND (reference sequence).

This clone was detected once. This chain uses TRBV2 with TRBJ1-2; no definite D call. The CDR3 is 13 residues long. From germline, CDR1 is SNHLY and CDR2 FYNNEI. V shed 6 bases and J shed 0 bases, with 8 bases lying between them. The CDR3 here is CASRWSANYGYTF. The DNA for the CDR3 is TGTGCCAGCAGGTGGTCAGCTAACTATGGCTACACCTTC.

CDR3 amino acids: CASKRETGNSPLHF. CDR3 coding DNA: TGCGCCAGCAAAAGGGAGACAGGGAATTCACCCCTCCACTTT. This chain connects TRBV23-1 to TRBJ1-6; 7 bases map to TRBD1. TRBV23-1 is identified as an open reading frame with a role that is uncertain. After removal of 7 bases from V and 7 bases from J, the junction contained 7 bases not matched to a gene. This CDR3 spans 14 amino acids.

The rearrangement joins TRBV24-1 to TRBJ2-3; a weak D match, TRBD2 (6 bases). V was pared by 2 bases and J by 5 bases, with 10 bases between. The CDR3 spans 14 residues. CDR1 KGHDR and CDR2 SFDVKD come from the germline V gene. CDR3 in amino acids: CATSDSGVKDTQYF. CDR3 bases: TGTGCCACCAGTGATTCGGGGGTGAAAGATACGCAGTATTTT.

The chain is built from TRBV19 and TRBJ2-1; 12 bases are a match to TRBD2. V gave up 6 bases and J gave up 7 bases; unmatched junction bases: 10. Per the germline V gene, CDR1 is LNHDA and CDR2 is SQIVND (reference sequence). The CDR3 has 16 residues. The CDR3 sequence: CASSGYNGLAGNEQFF. In nucleotides, the CDR3 is TGTGCCAGTAGCGGTTACAACGGACTAGCGGGAAATGAGCAGTTCTTC.

This rearrangement joins TRBV7-8 to TRBJ2-5; D gene uncertain. Germline-derived CDR1 and CDR2 are SGHVS and FQNEAQ. The V end was cut by 2 bases, the J end by 5 bases, with 3 bases between. The CDR3 contains 11 residues. CDR3 sequence (DNA): TGTGCCAGCAGCTTACTGGAGACCCAGTACTTC. Its translation: CASSLLETQYF.

The chain couples TRBV28 to TRBJ2-3; a weak D match, TRBD1 (6 bases). From germline, CDR1 is MDHEN and CDR2 SYDVKM. The germline V and J ends were trimmed by 6 bases and 4 bases, with 11 bases remaining between them. This CDR3 contains 13 residues. The chain's CDR3 is CASRMDSPDTQYF. The CDR3 DNA reads TGTGCCAGCAGAATGGACAGTCCAGATACGCAGTATTTT.